This TCR beta chain was retrieved from a study of tumor and adjacent non-tumor tissue in lung cancer. This clonotype was recorded only once. One end of the junction varies from germline; a read error may be responsible. Per germline, CDR1 DFQATT and CDR2 SNEGSKA (reference sequence). The CDR3 loop spans 14 amino acids. This sample's RNA came from whole unsorted tissue. TCRbeta libraries were built with three rounds of nested PCR, modified from ARM-PCR. TCRdb independently ran MiXCR on the multiplex PCR reads; one entry per CDR3 protein. The sample has about 75,000 distinct CDR3 sequences; under 80% are singletons.

The source is a woman aged 45-59 years with non-small cell lung cancer. Sequenced: lung tumor tissue. The rearrangement uses TRBV20-1 and TRBJ2-1, with D uncertain. In nucleotides, the CDR3 is TGCATTGCCCCAACAGCAGTGTTTGGCGATGAACAGTTCTTC. Translation gives CIAPTAVFGDEQFF.